The text below deals with one T cell receptor (beta chain). This CDR3 is built from 15 residues. In germline, CDR1 is DFQATT, CDR2 SNEGSKA (reference sequence). Trimming removed 4 bases from V and 1 base from J; junction bases left unmatched: 8. The sample comes from a study of T cells in Graves' hyperthyroidism and ophthalmopathy. Amplified regions were TCR beta CDR3 sequences from RNA transcripts. The study used the HTBI primer set for a first-round RT-PCR of the TCR CDR3. MiXCR, applied by TCRdb to the multiplex PCR reads, yields one record per CDR3 protein. The repertoire holds 250,000 to 300,000 distinct CDR3 sequences, with roughly 20% as singletons. Diagnoses rested on clinical symptoms, serum thyroxine and TRAb, thyroid ultrasound and orbital computed tomography.

The chain uses TRBV20-1 and TRBJ2-3; 7 bases align to TRBD2. Sequencing was carried out using blood. The receptor was derived from a middle-aged man with Graves' ophthalmopathy. CDR3 region: CSATPWAGGTDTQYF. The CDR3 coding sequence is TGCAGTGCTACCCCTTGGGCGGGGGGCACAGATACGCAGTATTTT.